What follows is one T cell receptor beta chain and its context. The sort gate was single viable CD3+CD4+CD8-CD45RO+ cells for memory CD4+ T cells. The data originate from a study of memory CD4+ T cells and cytomegalovirus serostatus. Methods used by the authors: Out-of-frame sequences were removed, leaving around 2,000,000 distinct TCRbeta sequences. Some clones are missing from TCRdb's copy, which holds only in-frame ones; the method was immunoSEQ multiplex PCR. That table supplies the V and J calls and clone size; D and trimming were determined from the DNA. The sample includes approximately 56,000 clones, around 80% of them seen just once. Per the germline V gene, CDR1 is MNHEY and CDR2 is SMNVEV (reference sequence). The CDR3 is made up of 13 amino acids. Trimming shortened V by 10 bases and J by 2 bases, and 13 bases separated the two germline ends.

The chain joins TRBV27 to TRBJ2-3; either TRBD1 or TRBD2 may supply D (5 bases each). Sequenced material: memory CD4+ T cells from blood. The receptor's source is an adult in good health and CMV-seronegative. The CDR3 loop is CATKGTVTDTQYF. CDR3 nucleotides: TGTGCCACAAAGGGGACGGTCACAGATACGCAGTATTTT.